The clone carrying this TCR beta chain was detected ten times or more. In germline, CDR1 is LGHNA, CDR2 YSLEER. The CDR3 consists of 17 residues. V was clipped by 0 bases and J by 12 bases; unmatched bases: 12. The PCR made use of 60 Vbeta and 13 Jbeta primers. Generated by immunoSEQ multiplex PCR, the TCRdb table keeps only in-frame clones and is missing some. The table has about 94,000 clones, 76% seen once; the top ten hold roughly 1.5%. The sample is drawn from a study of cytomegalovirus exposure and HLA in healthy donors. V gene TRBV4-3 combines with J gene TRBJ2-1, with 12 bases lining up with TRBD2. The sample consisted of PBMCs. This clonotype was sampled from a male donor in good health and CMV-seronegative. Here the CDR3 DNA reads TGCGCCAGCAGCCAAGAGACTAGCGGGAGCGGGGTGTCTCGGCAGTTCTTC. This gives the protein CASSQETSGSGVSRQFF.